This T cell receptor beta chain was found in a study of blood T cell repertoires in COVID-19. Repertoires were generated with immunoSEQ multiplex PCR, while TCRdb's copy carries only in-frame clones and drops some. The sample consists of tens of thousands of clones, about 90% of them appearing once. V was trimmed by 6 bases and J by 6 bases, leaving 14 bases between them. This CDR3 contains 14 residues. Per germline, CDR1 MNHEY and CDR2 SVGAGI. This clonotype originated in a human donor with acute or convalescent COVID-19. The donor label of this sample is uncertain. Specimen: peripheral blood. The rearrangement uses TRBV6-5 and TRBJ1-4; D remains unclear. This chain's CDR3 is CASREDPADEKLFF. In nucleotides, the CDR3 is TGTGCCAGCAGGGAGGACCCGGCGGATGAAAAACTGTTTTTT.